These 26 T cell receptor beta chains originate from one sample sequenced in a study of CD8+CD57+ T cells in acquired aplastic anemia. Sequencing was done on patients that had shown CD8+CD57+ cell expansion by flow cytometry. It was genomic DNA that served as the template for profiling TCR beta VDJ and CDR3. MiXCR, run by TCRdb on the reads, gives a single entry per CDR3 protein. The sample contains 160,000 or so distinct CDR3 sequences, less than 50% of which appear only once. The sample consisted of sorted CD4+, CD8+, or CD8+CD57+ T cells (not recorded which) from PBMCs. These receptors originate from a human donor with aplastic anemia.

The V call is TRBV15, the J call TRBJ1-3; a weak D match, TRBD1 (5 bases). This CDR3 contains 16 residues. V gave up 3 bases and J gave up 0 bases, with 12 bases separating them. From germline, CDR1 is LNHNV and CDR2 YYDKDF (reference sequence). In DNA form, the CDR3 reads TGTGCCACCAGCAGGGCGACAGCTAACTCTGGAAACACCATATATTTT. Translated: CATSRATANSGNTIYF.

This clonotype was seen once. V usage is TRBV27 and J usage is TRBJ2-5; D unclear. Germline V lookup: CDR1 MNHEY, CDR2 SMNVEV (reference sequence). This CDR3 spans 15 amino acids. V was clipped by 0 bases and J by 0 bases, with 8 bases between them. The CDR3 reads CASSLSSSYQETQYF. The CDR3 DNA reads as TGTGCCAGCAGTTTATCGAGCTCGTACCAAGAGACCCAGTACTTC.

This clonotype was counted between two and nine times. The genes are TRBV20-1 and TRBJ1-1; D is uncertain. Germline V gives CDR1 DFQATT, CDR2 SNEGSKA (reference sequence). This CDR3 spans 13 amino acids. Deletions cut 5 bases from V and 1 base from J, with 11 bases between. As DNA, the CDR3 is TGCAGTGCTGGGGTTCAGAGGAACACTGAAGCTTTCTTT. This sequence encodes CSAGVQRNTEAFF.

The chain links TRBV20-1 to TRBJ2-1; D may be TRBD1 or TRBD2 (5 bases each). Germline V gene data show CDR1 as DFQATT and CDR2 as SNEGSKA (reference sequence). Trimming cost V 3 bases and J 8 bases, with 11 bases left between them. The CDR3 has 12 amino acids. The CDR3 loop reads CSARGTGDEQFF. In DNA, the CDR3 is TGCAGTGCTAGGGGGACCGGCGATGAGCAGTTCTTC.

This clonotype was observed a few times. V is TRBV10-3 and J is TRBJ2-7; 9 bases are shared with TRBD2. CDR1 ENHRY and CDR2 SYGVKD come from the germline V gene. The V and J ends lost 4 bases and 0 bases, in that order; junction bases with no gene match: 4. This CDR3 is built from 15 residues. In DNA form, the CDR3 reads TGTGCCATCAGTGGCGGGGGGGGAAGCTCCTACGAGCAGTACTTC. This codes for CAISGGGGSSYEQYF.

This clonotype came up a few times. One base away lies a much larger clone, so this may be a sequencing read error. The rearrangement uses TRBV4-1 and TRBJ2-7; maybe TRBD2 (6 bases). Deletions cut 1 base from V and 4 bases from J, with 8 bases between. This CDR3 is 13 amino acids long. Germline lookup yields CDR1 MGHRA and CDR2 YSYEKL. CDR3: CASSQVGGYEQYF. In DNA, the CDR3 is TGCGCCAGCAGCCAAGTGGGAGGATACGAGCAGTACTTC.

Ten or more counts support this clonotype. V and J are TRBV12-3 or TRBV12-4 and TRBJ2-1, with D possibly TRBD1 on 5 matching bases. The CDR3 has 14 amino acids. Trimming cost V 6 bases and J 9 bases, with 18 bases left between them. CDR3 protein: CASRYPGYDGEQFF. The CDR3 bases are TGTGCCAGCAGATACCCAGGGTATGATGGTGAGCAGTTCTTC.

This clonotype came up a few times. V usage is TRBV15 and J usage is TRBJ2-7; D may correspond to TRBD1 or TRBD2 (6 bases each). The V and J ends lost 5 bases and 4 bases respectively, with 21 bases between them. Germline V gives CDR1 LNHNV, CDR2 YYDKDF (reference sequence). The CDR3 covers 16 residues. CDR3 residues: CATSGVRDIGLYEQYF. CDR3 coding DNA: TGTGCCACCAGCGGAGTGCGGGACATCGGTTTGTACGAGCAGTACTTC.

The gene calls are TRBV19 and TRBJ2-3; weak D call: TRBD1 (6 bases). The CDR3 spans 15 residues. The V end lost 6 bases, the J end lost 2 bases, and 15 bases lay between the germline ends. Per germline, CDR1 LNHDA and CDR2 SQIVND (reference sequence). The CDR3 sequence: CASRDPGHFTDTQYF. DNA for the CDR3: TGTGCCAGTAGAGATCCGGGACACTTCACAGATACGCAGTATTTT.

V and J are TRBV5-1 and TRBJ2-1; a possible D gene is TRBD2 (6 bases). Trimming pared 2 bases from V and 0 bases from J, leaving 9 bases between. Germline V gene lookup returns CDR1 SGHRS and CDR2 YFSETQ. The CDR3 is 15 residues long. CDR3 DNA sequence: TGCGCCAGCAGCTTAGGAGGGGACTCCTACAATGAGCAGTTCTTC. It codes for CASSLGGDSYNEQFF.

This chain links TRBV6-5 with TRBJ1-1; 8 bases agree with TRBD1. The CDR3 runs 15 residues. With V trimmed by 4 bases and J by 11 bases, 15 bases remained unmatched. CDR1 and CDR2 (germline): MNHEY, SVGAGI. CDR3 coding DNA: TGTGCCAGCAGTTCCCGGGACAGGAGAATTCATGAGGCTTTCTTT. Its protein is CASSSRDRRIHEAFF.

Points on this clonotype: The missing conserved phenylalanine or tryptophan at the end of this CDR3 makes a read error likely. No DNA is shown, since the ends of the CDR3 on it are uncertain; the CDR3 is the one TCRdb lists. V gene TRBV9 combines with J gene TRBJ2-6. Germline values: CDR1 SGDLS, CDR2 YYNGEE. The CDR3 is 11 amino acids in total, end residues counted. The CDR3 region is CASSPMLSWTS.

This clonotype was seen many times. The V gene is TRBV7-3, the J gene TRBJ2-2; the match to TRBD2 covers 7 bases. CDR3 size: 17 residues. Germline CDR1 SGHTA, CDR2 FQGTGA. V gave up 2 bases and J gave up 1 base; unmatched junction bases: 7. The CDR3 region has the DNA TGTGCCAGCAGCTTAGGCGTTTTAGCGGGGAACACCGGGGAGCTGTTTTTT. Translation: CASSLGVLAGNTGELFF.

Notes on this clonotype: The CDR3 carries no conserved terminal phenylalanine or tryptophan, so it likely arises from a read error. This chain links TRBV11-3 with TRBJ1-6; 8 nucleotides match TRBD1. CDR1 and CDR2 (germline): SGHNT, YENEEA. The CDR3 extends over 14 amino acids. V lost 5 bases and J lost 10; bases outside the gene matches: 7. The CDR3 loop reads CASSAGQGGSPLHL. The CDR3 DNA follows: TGTGCCAGCAGCGCAGGACAGGGTGGCTCACCCCTCCACCTT.

V is TRBV29-1 and J is TRBJ1-2, with D perhaps TRBD1 (6 bases). V was pared by 3 bases and J by 6 bases, with 20 bases between. CDR1 SQVTM and CDR2 ANQGSEA come from the germline V gene. The CDR3 covers 15 residues. CDR3 protein: CSVDEGQGNMDGYTF. The DNA for the CDR3 is TGCAGCGTTGATGAGGGGCAGGGGAACATGGATGGCTACACCTTC.

Note on this clonotype: A much larger clone is a single base away; this may be a read error. The chain joins TRBV25-1 to TRBJ2-3; TRBD1 aligns across 10 bases. V gave up 6 bases and J gave up 2 bases; unmatched junction bases: 11. Germline CDR1 and CDR2: MGHDK and SYGVNS. The CDR3 is 17 amino acids. The CDR3 nucleotides are TGTGCCAGCAGCTCCGGGGGGGGGACAGGGGCCACAGATACGCAGTATTTT. Protein: CASSSGGGTGATDTQYF.

The rearrangement joins TRBV29-1 to TRBJ2-5; TRBD2 matches at 7 bases. The CDR3 runs to 14 residues. CDR1 SQVTM and CDR2 ANQGSEA come from the germline V gene. Unmatched junction bases numbered 13, after V lost 8 bases and J lost 4 bases. CDR3 nucleotides: TGCAGCCTTACGCGGGGAGGGCCCTCAGAGACCCAGTACTTC. This gives the protein CSLTRGGPSETQYF. Filled out from reference TRBV29-1 and TRBJ2-5, the complete variable domain reads SAVISQKPSRDICQRGTSLTIQCQVDSQVTMMFWYRQQPGQSLTLIATANQGSEATYESGFVIDKFPISRPNLTFSTLTVSNMSPEDSSIYLCSLTRGGPSETQYFGPGTRLLVL.

This clonotype was counted many times. The chain's CDR3 is CSARDLIGSNYNEQFF. For the CDR3, the DNA is TGCAGTGCTAGAGATCTTATCGGGAGTAACTACAATGAGCAGTTCTTC. The chain couples TRBV20-1 to TRBJ2-1, with D tentatively TRBD2 (6 bases). Trimming took off 0 bases at V and 3 bases at J, with 15 bases between the two ends. CDR3 size: 16 residues. Germline V lookup: CDR1 DFQATT, CDR2 SNEGSKA (reference sequence).

The V and J genes are TRBV19 and TRBJ2-7; a weak D match, TRBD2 (5 bases). Germline V gene data show CDR1 as LNHDA and CDR2 as SQIVND (reference sequence). The CDR3 sequence is 13 residues long. V shed 9 bases and J shed 6 bases, with 18 bases lying between them. CDR3 sequence: CASSFPGTVEQYV. For the CDR3, the DNA is TGTGCCAGCAGCTTCCCGGGAACCGTCGAGCAGTACGTC.

This chain uses TRBV4-3 with TRBJ1-1; D possibly corresponds to TRBD1 (5 bases). CDR1 LGHNA and CDR2 YSLEER come from the germline V gene. This CDR3 contains 11 residues. V shed 0 bases and J shed 12 bases, with 8 bases lying between them. The CDR3 loop reads CASSQDRETFF. Written as DNA, the CDR3 is TGCGCCAGCAGCCAAGACAGGGAGACTTTCTTT.

With regard to this clonotype: Since no conserved phenylalanine or tryptophan closes the CDR3, a read error is the likely cause. The J gene is TRBJ1-6, the V gene TRBV10-3, with 8 positions matching TRBD1. V gave up 4 bases and J gave up 7 bases; unmatched junction bases: 6. There are 15 residues in the CDR3. Germline assignment: CDR1 ENHRY and CDR2 SYGVKD. As DNA, the CDR3 is TGTGCCATCAGTGTAGAGACAGGGGAAAATTCACCCCTCCACCTT. It codes for CAISVETGENSPLHL.

J is TRBJ1-1 and V is TRBV6-1; no firm D call. The CDR3 contains 14 residues. Between the trimmed V and J ends, which lost 7 bases and 1 base, there was a span of 13 bases. Germline-derived CDR1 and CDR2 are MNHNS and SASEGT. The DNA of the CDR3 is TGTGCCAGCACCACTCAGGCGGGGAACACTGAAGCTTTCTTT. Translating it yields CASTTQAGNTEAFF.

Details on this clonotype: A much larger clone differs by one base, so this may be a read error. The V gene is TRBV7-2, the J gene TRBJ2-1; D is unclear. CDR1 and CDR2 from the germline V gene are SGHTA and FQGNSA. CDR3 size: 12 residues. This CDR3 is CASSRVGNEQFF. The CDR3 DNA reads TGCGCCAGCAGCCGGGTTGGGAATGAGCAGTTCTTC.

This clonotype was observed at least ten times. The chain recombines TRBV10-3 with TRBJ2-5; 8 bases match TRBD2. The CDR3 has 18 residues. Germline V gene sequence: CDR1 ENHRY, CDR2 SYGVKD. The V segment lost 4 bases and the J segment 3 bases; nucleotides outside the gene matches: 16. CDR3: CAISAATSGTSGKETQYF. The CDR3 nucleotides read TGTGCCATCAGTGCCGCAACCTCCGGGACTAGTGGCAAAGAGACCCAGTACTTC.

This chain links TRBV20-1 with TRBJ1-2; 8 nucleotides agree with TRBD1. This CDR3 is built from 15 residues. V shed 1 base, J shed 1 base, and the junction held 5 bases outside the gene matches. Germline V gives CDR1 DFQATT, CDR2 SNEGSKA (reference sequence). This chain's CDR3 is CSARGKDRDNYGYTF. The CDR3 bases are TGCAGTGCTAGAGGAAAGGACAGGGATAACTATGGCTACACCTTC.

In this sample, this clonotype turned up once. The conserved final phenylalanine or tryptophan is absent from the CDR3, which likely points to a read error. This rearrangement joins TRBV9 to TRBJ2-3; tentatively, D is TRBD2 (7 bases). Trimming left V 3 bases short and J 1 base short, with 12 bases between. The CDR3 loop spans 15 amino acids. Germline loops: CDR1 SGDLS, CDR2 YYNGEE. The CDR3 loop is CASSGRGAGTDTQYL. DNA of the CDR3: TGTGCCAGCAGCGGACGGGGGGCGGGCACAGATACGCAGTATCTT.